Listed below are T cell receptor beta chains from one sample, sequenced in a study of ipilimumab plus nivolumab after autologous stem cell transplantation. Profiling relied on immunoSEQ multiplex PCR, and the TCRdb table lists in-frame clones only, not all of them. The top ten hold roughly 2% of the sample, which has tens of thousands of clones, 83% seen once. The sample was PBMCs, taken in a trial of ipilimumab plus nivolumab as post-transplant consolidation. These receptors were taken from a male donor with diffuse large B-cell lymphoma. The CDR3 runs from the conserved cysteine through the conserved F or W. D genes are given only for firm matches.

TRBV19	-	TRBJ2-5	CASSMGSGTQYF	TGTGCCAGTAGTATGGGTTCGGGGACCCAGTACTTC
TRBV27	TRBD1	TRBJ2-5	CASRRQGVETQYF	TGTGCCAGCAGAAGACAGGGAGTTGAGACCCAGTACTTC
TRBV18	-	TRBJ2-6	CASSPRSSGANVLTF	TGTGCCAGCTCACCACGGTCCTCTGGGGCCAACGTCCTGACTTTC
TRBV21-1	-	TRBJ2-3	CASSKEHLPRNTDTQYF	TGTGCCAGCAGCAAAGAACACCTTCCGAGGAACACAGATACGCAGTATTTT
TRBV27	TRBD2	TRBJ2-3	CASSPLRGGSTDTQYF	TGTGCCAGCAGTCCCCTTCGGGGGGGAAGCACAGATACGCAGTATTTT
TRBV12-5	-	TRBJ1-5	CASGSAVPNQPQHF	TGTGCTAGTGGCTCCGCGGTGCCCAATCAGCCCCAGCATTTT
TRBV6-6	-	TRBJ1-6	CASSYSGSPLHF	TGTGCCAGCAGTTACTCGGGTTCACCCCTCCACTTT
TRBV7-9	TRBD1	TRBJ2-7	CASSLGTVPYEQYF	TGTGCCAGCAGCCTAGGGACAGTCCCCTACGAGCAGTACTTC
TRBV4-3	TRBD1	TRBJ2-7	CASSQTGQGVYEQYF	TGCGCCAGCAGCCAGACGGGACAGGGAGTCTACGAGCAGTACTTC
TRBV7-9	-	TRBJ2-1	CASSLLSSYNEQFF	TGTGCCAGCAGCTTACTGAGCTCCTACAATGAGCAGTTCTTC